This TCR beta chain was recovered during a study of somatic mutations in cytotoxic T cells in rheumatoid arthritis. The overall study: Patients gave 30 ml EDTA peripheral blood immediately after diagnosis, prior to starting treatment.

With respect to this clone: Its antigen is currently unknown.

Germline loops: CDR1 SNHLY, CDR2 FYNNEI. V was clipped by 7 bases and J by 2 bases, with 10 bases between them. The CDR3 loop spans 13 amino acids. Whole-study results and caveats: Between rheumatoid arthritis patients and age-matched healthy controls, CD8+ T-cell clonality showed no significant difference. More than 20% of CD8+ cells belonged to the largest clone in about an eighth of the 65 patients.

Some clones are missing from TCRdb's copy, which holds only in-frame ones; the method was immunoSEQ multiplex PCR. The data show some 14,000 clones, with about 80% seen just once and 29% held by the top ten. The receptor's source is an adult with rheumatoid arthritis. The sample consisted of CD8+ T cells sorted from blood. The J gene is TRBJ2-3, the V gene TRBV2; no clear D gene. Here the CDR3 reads CASIFYITDTQYF. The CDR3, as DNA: TGTGCCAGCATTTTTTATATCACAGATACGCAGTATTTT.